Below, 21 T cell receptor beta chains from the same sample are listed, as sequenced in a study of T cells after yellow fever vaccination. From the 5' RACE reads, TCRdb called clonotypes with MiXCR, one entry per CDR3 protein. The data hold some 400,000 distinct CDR3 sequences, with about 17% observed a single time. Sequenced here: PBMCs, sampled before the yellow fever booster vaccination. All receptors derive from a man between 18 and 35 years old who received the YFV17D yellow fever vaccine.

The rearrangement uses TRBV3-1 and TRBJ2-1, with D unresolved. The CDR3 extends over 15 amino acids. The V gene's germline CDR1 is LGHDT and CDR2 YNNKEL (reference sequence). V dropped 0 bases and J dropped 2 bases, with 8 bases sitting between them. The CDR3 DNA reads as TGTGCCAGCAGCCAAGATTTGGGCCCCTACAATGAGCAGTTCTTC. Translating gives CASSQDLGPYNEQFF.

The genes are TRBV6-2 or TRBV6-3 and TRBJ1-6, with TRBD1 as a possible D gene (5 bases). From germline, CDR1 is MNHEY and CDR2 SVGEGT. Trimming took off 0 bases at V and 6 bases at J, with 9 bases between the two ends. This CDR3 comprises 15 residues. The CDR3 sequence is CASSYSTRGNSPLHF. The CDR3 nucleotides are TGTGCCAGCAGTTACTCGACAAGGGGTAATTCACCCCTCCACTTT.

The V and J genes are TRBV27 and TRBJ2-7; 11 bases match TRBD2. Germline V lookup: CDR1 MNHEY, CDR2 SMNVEV (reference sequence). J lost 0 bases, V lost 7 bases, and 2 bases had no gene match. This CDR3 has 14 amino acids. The CDR3 coding sequence is TGTGCCAGCAAACTAGCGGGGGACTCCTACGAGCAGTACGTC. Translated: CASKLAGDSYEQYV.

This rearrangement joins TRBV11-2 to TRBJ2-3; D unresolved. V was shortened by 4 bases and J by 0 bases, with 26 bases between the two germline ends. Germline V CDR1 and CDR2: SGHAT, FQNNGV. The CDR3 has 20 residues. The DNA of the CDR3 is TGTGCCAGCAGCTCTGCTGACCGGAGACGATCACTTACTAGCACAGATACGCAGTATTTT. This gives the protein CASSSADRRRSLTSTDTQYF. Filled out from reference TRBV11-2 and TRBJ2-3, the complete variable domain reads EAGVAQSPRYKIIEKRQSVAFWCNPISGHATLYWYQQILGQGPKLLIQFQNNGVVDDSQLPKDRFSAERLKGVDSTLKIQPAKLEDSAVYLCASSSADRRRSLTSTDTQYFGPGTRLTVL.

V is TRBV20-1 and J is TRBJ2-5; TRBD2 aligns across 9 bases. The germline V gene encodes CDR1 DFQATT and CDR2 SNEGSKA (reference sequence). The CDR3 runs to 15 residues. V trimming: 0 bases; J trimming: 7 bases; junction bases outside the gene matches: 9. In DNA form, the CDR3 reads TGCAGTGCTAGAGACGATAGCGGGGGCCTGGGGACCCAGTACTTC. This gives the protein CSARDDSGGLGTQYF.

Written as DNA, the CDR3 is TGTGCCAGCAGCTTAGGGGGGGGGACTCGCCCAGATACGCAGTATTTT. The encoded protein is CASSLGGGTRPDTQYF. This chain links TRBV7-8 with TRBJ2-3; 7 bases match TRBD2. Germline CDR1 is SGHVS and CDR2 is FQNEAQ. V was clipped by 1 base and J by 4 bases; unmatched bases: 8. The CDR3 loop spans 16 amino acids.

This clonotype was seen only a few times. The chain links TRBV4-1 to TRBJ2-1, with TRBD1 identical over 7 bases. Trimming at V came to 4 bases and at J to 7 bases, leaving 4 bases not matched to a gene. Germline CDR1 is MGHRA and CDR2 is YSYEKL. The CDR3 is 13 amino acids. In nucleotides, the CDR3 is TGCGCCAGCAGCCTGGGACAGAAAAATGAGCAGTTCTTC. Protein sequence: CASSLGQKNEQFF.

The rearrangement joins TRBV4-3 to TRBJ2-1, with TRBD2 matching over 13 bases. Germline V gene data show CDR1 as LGHNA and CDR2 as YSLEER. The V and J ends lost 1 base and 8 bases, in that order; junction bases with no gene match: 2. The length of the CDR3 is 15 residues. CDR3 sequence (DNA): TGCGCCAGCAGCCAAGGGACTAGCGGGGGAGATGAGCAGTTCTTC. Residues: CASSQGTSGGDEQFF.

J is TRBJ2-7 and V is TRBV20-1, with D maybe TRBD2 (5 bases). V shed 1 base and J shed 2 bases, with 9 bases lying between them. CDR3 length equals 13 residues. Germline V gene lookup returns CDR1 DFQATT and CDR2 SNEGSKA (reference sequence). CDR3 coding DNA: TGCAGTGCTAGAGGAGGGTTGGCCTACGAGCAGTACTTC. Residues: CSARGGLAYEQYF.

This clonotype showed up just a few times. CDR3 region: CASSYRSGNTIYF. As DNA, the CDR3 is TGTGCCAGCAGTTACAGGTCTGGAAACACCATATATTTT. This chain connects TRBV6-5 to TRBJ1-3; D gene ambiguous. Trimming removed 2 bases at V and 1 base at J, with 3 bases between. The CDR3 sequence is 13 residues long. Germline CDR1 MNHEY, CDR2 SVGAGI.

The chain links TRBV10-3 to TRBJ1-5, with D unresolved. This CDR3 region has 12 residues. CDR1 is ENHRY and CDR2 is SYGVKD in the germline V gene. Trimming shortened V by 10 bases and J by 0 bases, and 7 bases separated the two germline ends. The CDR3: CATRDSNQPQHF. The CDR3 coding sequence is TGTGCCACACGGGATAGCAATCAGCCCCAGCATTTT.

The chain couples TRBV5-1 to TRBJ2-3; 9 bases are a match to TRBD2. This CDR3 contains 17 residues. Losses at the gene ends were 0 bases for V and 3 bases for J; bases not matched to a gene: 8. Germline CDR1 SGHRS, CDR2 YFSETQ. The CDR3 bases are TGCGCCAGCAGCTTGGCGGCTAGCGGGGCGGGAACAGATACGCAGTATTTT. It codes for CASSLAASGAGTDTQYF.

The CDR3 protein is CASSSGQYPANTEAFF. The DNA of the CDR3 is TGTGCCAGCAGCTCGGGACAGTACCCGGCGAACACTGAAGCTTTCTTT. The rearrangement joins TRBV7-9 to TRBJ1-1, with TRBD1 matching 7 bases. Trimming removed 4 bases from V and 1 base from J; junction bases left unmatched: 9. Germline CDR1 reads SEHNR; CDR2 reads FQNEAQ (reference sequence). CDR3 length: 16 amino acids.

The V call is TRBV29-1, the J call TRBJ2-7; 7 bases match TRBD1. V dropped 5 bases and J dropped 0; count of bases not matched to a gene: 7. The CDR3 has 14 residues. Germline loops: CDR1 SQVTM, CDR2 ANQGSEA. In nucleotides, the CDR3 is TGCAGCGTTCGGACAGGCCGAAGCTCCTACGAGCAGTACTTC. This translates into CSVRTGRSSYEQYF.

The chain uses TRBV6-6 and TRBJ2-1; a weak D match, TRBD2 (5 bases). The CDR3 loop spans 14 amino acids. V was clipped by 7 bases and J by 7 bases, with 17 bases between them. Germline values: CDR1 MNHNY, CDR2 SVGAGI (reference sequence). CDR3 amino acids: CASNNGVDRNEQFF. The DNA for the CDR3 is TGTGCCAGCAACAACGGGGTGGATAGGAATGAGCAGTTCTTC.

V and J are TRBV7-2 and TRBJ2-2; 10 bases map to TRBD1. V shed 1 base and J 4 bases; nucleotides not matched to a gene: 6. The CDR3 is 17 residues long. Germline V lookup: CDR1 SGHTA, CDR2 FQGNSA. The DNA of the CDR3 is TGTGCCAGCAGCTTAGATTCGGGGACAGGGGTCACCGGGGAGCTGTTTTTT. It yields the protein CASSLDSGTGVTGELFF. The whole variable domain, remainder taken from reference TRBV7-2 and TRBJ2-2, is GAGVSQSPSNKVTEKGKDVELRCDPISGHTALYWYRQSLGQGLEFLIYFQGNSAPDKSGLPSDRFSAERTGGSVSTLTIQRTQQEDSAVYLCASSLDSGTGVTGELFFGEGSRLTVL.

The chain recombines TRBV4-3 with TRBJ2-5; TRBD2 matches 9 bases. After removal of 4 bases from V and 5 bases from J, the junction contained 11 bases not matched to a gene. This CDR3 is 16 amino acids long. From germline, CDR1 is LGHNA and CDR2 YSLEER. The CDR3 DNA reads as TGCGCCAGCAGCCTATCTACCGGACTAGCGAGCGAGACCCAGTACTTC. Amino acid sequence: CASSLSTGLASETQYF.

This clonotype was detected ten times or more. The V gene is TRBV27, the J gene TRBJ2-1; 9 bases are shared with TRBD1. The germline V gene has CDR1 MNHEY and CDR2 SMNVEV (reference sequence). V trimming: 7 bases; J trimming: 8 bases; junction bases outside the gene matches: 12. The CDR3 loop spans 15 amino acids. CDR3 region: CASTLDRTGVDEQFF. The CDR3 nucleotides are TGTGCCAGCACCCTGGACCGGACAGGGGTAGATGAGCAGTTCTTC.

This clonotype has a handful of counts. The rearrangement uses TRBV10-3 and TRBJ2-7; the D gene is possibly TRBD1 (6 bases). V shed 10 bases and J shed 4 bases, with 14 bases lying between them. The CDR3 consists of 12 residues. Germline V gene lookup returns CDR1 ENHRY and CDR2 SYGVKD. The CDR3 reads CATLSDRYEQYV. DNA of the CDR3: TGTGCCACCCTGTCCGACAGGTACGAGCAGTACGTC.

This chain connects TRBV11-2 to TRBJ2-5; D is possibly TRBD1 or TRBD2 (5 bases each). The CDR3 totals 17 residues. With 3 bases removed from V and 1 base from J, the gap between germline ends came to 18 bases. Per the germline V gene, CDR1 is SGHAT and CDR2 is FQNNGV. The CDR3 spells CASSFSPGRFPQETQYF. The DNA for the CDR3 is TGTGCCAGCAGCTTCAGTCCGGGGCGGTTCCCCCAAGAGACCCAGTACTTC.

The CDR3 here is CASSQGGWGSTDTQYF. CDR3 nucleotide sequence: TGCGCCAGCAGCCAAGGGGGGTGGGGGAGCACAGATACGCAGTATTTT. The chain is built from TRBV4-1 and TRBJ2-3, with D tentatively TRBD1 or TRBD2 (5 bases each). Germline values: CDR1 MGHRA, CDR2 YSYEKL. With 1 base removed from V and 0 bases from J, the gap between germline ends came to 11 bases. The CDR3 length is 16 residues.